The entry below gives a single TCR beta chain sequence along with its context. This record comes from a study of graft-versus-host responses after intestinal transplantation. Study-wide background: The transplants performed in recipients were multivisceral, liver-intestinal, or isolated intestinal.

V was pared by 0 bases and J by 3 bases, with 29 bases between. There are 21 residues in the CDR3. Germline V gene lookup returns CDR1 SGHRS and CDR2 YFSETQ. The data were produced by immunoSEQ multiplex PCR, yet TCRdb's version contains in-frame clones alone and is incomplete. The table lists roughly 15,000 clones, 35% of them singletons. Study-wide points: With peak circulating GvH clone levels came an association with early post-transplant HvG declines. Allografts from individuals with graft-donor T cell macrochimerism displayed high graft-versus-host to host-versus-graft clonal ratios.

The authors combined approximately 200,000 CFSE-labeled responder cells with approximately 200,000 irradiated, violet-dye-labeled stimulator cells in plates. CFSE-low proliferating responders, CD3+CD4+ and CD3+CD8+, were sorted post-reaction. This chain links TRBV5-1 with TRBJ2-3; D call uncertain. The sequenced sample was alloreactive CD8+ T cells from a mixed lymphocyte reaction culture, obtained before intestinal transplant. Noted subset: CFSE-low proliferating T cells sorted from approximately six-day pre-transplant mixed lymphocyte reaction (GvH or HvG direction). This clonotype originated in a human patient who received an intestinal transplant. CDR3 protein: CASSLGDLDPTITHLTDTQYF. In DNA form, the CDR3 reads TGCGCCAGCAGCTTGGGAGATTTGGACCCGACAATCACACATTTAACAGATACGCAGTATTTT.